This TCR beta chain was recorded in a study of T-cell memory formation after mild COVID-19. MiXCR, applied by TCRdb to the 5' RACE reads, yields one record per CDR3 protein. This sample yields 200,000 or so distinct CDR3 sequences, of which over 7.5% are seen a single time; 3% to 4.5% belongs to the top ten. Per germline, CDR1 SGHTA and CDR2 FQGTGA. Trimming took off 4 bases at V and 2 bases at J, with 11 bases between the two ends. CDR3 length: 14 amino acids. Overall study findings and caveats: Pre-infection memory contained some responding clones, which suggested that cross-reactive memory had joined.

In this sample, this clonotype turned up a few times. Its antigen remains unidentified. J is TRBJ1-2 and V is TRBV7-3; no reliable D call. Input material: PBMCs or a T cell subset sorted from them (not recorded which). The TCR comes from a man aged 18 to 35 who had mild COVID-19 (a few samples of this study predate the infection). Cell type and time point are not known. CDR3 in DNA: TGTGCCAGCAGCTCTAAGGACCTAAACTATGGCTACACCTTC. This encodes CASSSKDLNYGYTF.